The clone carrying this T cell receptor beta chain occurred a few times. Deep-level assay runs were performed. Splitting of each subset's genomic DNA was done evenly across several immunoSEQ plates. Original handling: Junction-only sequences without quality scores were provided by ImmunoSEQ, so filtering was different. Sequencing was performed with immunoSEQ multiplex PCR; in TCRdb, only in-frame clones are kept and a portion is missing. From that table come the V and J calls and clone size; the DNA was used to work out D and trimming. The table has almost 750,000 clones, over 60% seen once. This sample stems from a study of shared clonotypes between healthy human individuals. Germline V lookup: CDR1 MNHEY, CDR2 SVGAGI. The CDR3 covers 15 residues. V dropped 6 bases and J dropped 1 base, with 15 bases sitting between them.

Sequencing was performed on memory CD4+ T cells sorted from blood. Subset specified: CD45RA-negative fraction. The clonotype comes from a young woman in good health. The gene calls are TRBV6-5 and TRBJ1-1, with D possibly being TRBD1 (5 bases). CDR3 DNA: TGTGCCAGCAGCCCGCCAGGGTGGGGGAACACTGAAGCTTTCTTT. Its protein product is CASSPPGWGNTEAFF.